The rows below give T cell receptor beta chains drawn from one sample of a study of CD8 T cells in ankylosing spondylitis. TCRdb re-called the 5' RACE reads with MiXCR, one entry per CDR3 protein. The sample lists 150,000 to 200,000 distinct CDR3 sequences, 10% to 15% occurring once. The specimen was blood, either unsorted or a sorted T cell fraction (not recorded which). Receptors were obtained from a female donor with ankylosing spondylitis or in good health (not recorded which). Both conserved end residues are part of each CDR3. The order of the fields is V gene, D gene, clone size, J gene, CDR3 protein, CDR3 DNA. A D gene is named only where the DNA matches it firmly. Where a row states a size, it is once, few, many or the class of an expanded clone; other rows omit it.

TRBV19,NA,many,TRBJ2-2,CASSQNTGELFF,TGTGCCAGTAGTCAGAACACCGGGGAGCTGTTTTTT
TRBV10-3,TRBD1,many,TRBJ1-2,CAISTRQGHGYTF,TGTGCCATCAGCACAAGACAGGGCCATGGCTACACCTTC
TRBV28,TRBD2,many,TRBJ2-1,CASTPFAGGPYNEQFF,TGTGCCAGCACCCCTTTTGCGGGAGGGCCCTACAATGAGCAGTTCTTC
TRBV28,NA,many,TRBJ1-5,CASSLSPERDQPQHF,TGTGCCAGCAGCTTGAGCCCGGAGAGAGATCAGCCCCAGCATTTT
TRBV28,TRBD1,medium-sized,TRBJ1-2,CASSYADRVSIDGYTF,TGTGCCAGCAGTTATGCCGACAGGGTGTCCATCGATGGCTACACCTTC
TRBV7-9,NA,few,TRBJ2-7,CATKPHDSSSYEQYF,TGTGCCACCAAGCCGCACGACTCGAGCTCCTACGAGCAGTACTTC
TRBV20-1,NA,NA,TRBJ2-7,CSARDVQSSYEQYF,TGCAGTGCTAGAGATGTTCAGAGCTCCTACGAGCAGTACTTC
TRBV7-3,TRBD2,few,TRBJ2-7,CASSSSGNSYEQYF,TGTGCCAGCAGCTCTAGCGGGAATTCCTACGAGCAGTACTTC
TRBV28,TRBD1,many,TRBJ2-1,CASRTQGATYNEQFF,TGTGCCAGCAGGACCCAGGGGGCGACCTACAATGAGCAGTTCTTC
TRBV24-1,NA,few,TRBJ1-1,CATSSSGGRSTEAFF,TGTGCCACCAGTTCATCGGGGGGCAGGAGCACTGAAGCTTTCTTT
TRBV5-5,NA,few,TRBJ2-7,CASSGEDRKSSYEQYF,TGTGCCAGCAGCGGGGAGGACAGAAAGAGCTCCTACGAGCAGTACTTC
TRBV6-2/TRBV6-3,NA,many,TRBJ1-1,CASSEGYTEAFF,TGTGCCAGCAGTGAGGGGTACACTGAAGCTTTCTTT
TRBV7-2,NA,NA,TRBJ1-4,CASRRTPYNEKLFF,TGTGCCAGCAGACGGACACCATATAATGAAAAACTGTTTTTT
TRBV6-1,NA,many,TRBJ2-7,CASSSSSDSPGHEQYF,TGTGCCAGCAGCTCTTCCTCCGACAGCCCCGGGCACGAGCAGTACTTC
TRBV20-1,TRBD2,many,TRBJ2-3,CSARETASGVDTQYF,TGCAGTGCTAGAGAGACGGCTAGCGGTGTGGATACGCAGTATTTT
TRBV10-2,NA,many,TRBJ2-3,CASSDPDLGTDTQYF,TGCGCCAGCAGTGACCCGGACCTGGGCACAGATACGCAGTATTTT
TRBV5-6,TRBD2,many,TRBJ2-7,CASSLAGSGLSSYEQYF,TGTGCCAGCAGCTTGGCCGGTAGCGGGCTAAGCTCCTACGAGCAGTACTTC
TRBV7-2,NA,few,TRBJ1-3,CASSLEGTASTTIYF,TGTGCCAGCAGCTTAGAAGGAACAGCCTCGACCACCATATATTTT
TRBV23-1,NA,NA,TRBJ2-3,CASSQSYRRGTQYF,TGCGCCAGCAGTCAATCGTACAGGCGGGGTACGCAGTATTTT
TRBV6-2/TRBV6-3,TRBD1,many,TRBJ2-7,CASSYRTRDSRREQYF,TGTGCCAGCAGTTACCGCACCCGGGACAGCCGCCGCGAGCAGTACTTC
TRBV20-1,NA,NA,TRBJ2-7,CSARASGVWYEQYF,TGCAGTGCTAGAGCCTCGGGAGTATGGTACGAGCAGTACTTC
TRBV7-2,TRBD2,NA,TRBJ2-1,CASSLGLRTSDSEQFF,TGTGCCAGCAGCTTAGGGCTAAGGACTAGCGACAGTGAGCAGTTCTTC
TRBV5-1,TRBD1,few,TRBJ1-6,CASSFTGGDSPLHF,TGCGCCAGCAGCTTCACAGGGGGAGATTCACCCCTCCACTTT
TRBV11-2,NA,NA,TRBJ1-1,CASSLPGDTEAFF,TGTGCCAGCAGCTTACCGGGGGACACTGAAGCTTTCTTT
TRBV30,TRBD1,NA,TRBJ1-1,CAWSSTGRTEAFF,TGTGCCTGGAGTTCGACAGGGCGGACTGAAGCTTTCTTT
TRBV6-2/TRBV6-3,TRBD2,few,TRBJ2-1,CASSQREHNEQFF,TGTGCCAGCAGCCAGCGGGAGCACAATGAGCAGTTCTTC
TRBV20-1,TRBD2,few,TRBJ2-1,CSASGLAGEIAYNEQFF,TGCAGTGCTAGCGGACTAGCGGGAGAGATTGCTTACAATGAGCAGTTCTTC
TRBV12-3/TRBV12-4,TRBD2,many,TRBJ2-7,CASSSTTSGYEQYF,TGTGCCAGCAGTTCAACCACTAGCGGCTACGAGCAGTACTTC
TRBV28,NA,many,TRBJ1-2,CASSFGAANYGYTF,TGTGCCAGCAGTTTTGGAGCAGCTAACTATGGCTACACCTTC
TRBV4-1,NA,many,TRBJ2-4,CASSQDVLALTKNIQYF,TGCGCCAGCAGCCAAGATGTCCTAGCTTTAACCAAAAACATTCAGTACTTC
TRBV6-2/TRBV6-3,NA,many,TRBJ2-1,CASVDLFGGLKSSYNEQFF,TGTGCCAGCGTGGATCTCTTCGGGGGCTTAAAAAGCTCCTACAATGAGCAGTTCTTC
TRBV12-3/TRBV12-4,NA,many,TRBJ1-4,CASSQDNNNEKLFF,TGTGCCAGCAGTCAAGACAATAATAATGAAAAACTGTTTTTT
TRBV5-1,TRBD1,few,TRBJ1-2,CASSWDSGYGYTF,TGCGCCAGCAGCTGGGACAGTGGCTATGGCTACACCTTC
TRBV7-2,NA,many,TRBJ2-1,CASSQGMSSGSGQFF,TGTGCCAGCAGCCAAGGGATGTCATCGGGCAGCGGGCAGTTCTTC
TRBV30,NA,few,TRBJ1-2,CAWRGGSYGYTF,TGTGCCTGGAGGGGGGGTAGTTATGGCTACACCTTC
TRBV11-1,NA,many,TRBJ2-1,CASSPMGAGDYNEQFF,TGTGCCAGCAGCCCCATGGGGGCTGGGGACTACAATGAGCAGTTCTTC
TRBV19,NA,many,TRBJ2-1,CASSRAGGGYNEQFF,TGTGCCAGTAGTAGGGCAGGGGGGGGCTACAATGAGCAGTTCTTC
TRBV7-8,NA,few,TRBJ2-7,CASSLGQISYEQYF,TGTGCCAGCAGCCTGGGGCAGATTTCCTACGAGCAGTACTTC
TRBV5-1,TRBD2,many,TRBJ2-1,CASSSFTSGSESEQFF,TGCGCCAGCAGCTCGTTTACTAGCGGGAGTGAGAGTGAGCAGTTCTTC
TRBV7-7,NA,many,TRBJ2-2,CASSLGIRNTGELFF,TGTGCTAGCAGCTTAGGGATAAGAAACACCGGGGAGCTGTTTTTT
TRBV6-2/TRBV6-3,NA,few,TRBJ1-5,CASSYTAGPQHF,TGTGCCAGCAGTTACACGGCCGGGCCCCAGCATTTT